The rows below give T cell receptor beta chains drawn from one sample of a study of shared clonotypes between healthy human individuals. The repertoire was sequenced with immunoSEQ multiplex PCR; TCRdb's copy has only in-frame clones and lacks some. The sample records a few hundred thousand clones, roughly 91% being singletons. Sequencing was performed on memory CD8+ T cells sorted from blood. The receptors here all came from a young man in good health. CDR3s leave out the opening cysteine and the closing phenylalanine or tryptophan.

V gene,CDR3 protein
TRBV4-1,ASSHFYDRGLGNEQF
TRBV21-1,ASSKAPGGPRGEKLF
TRBV5-8,ASSFAPGSVAKNIQY
TRBV28,ASSPSDSQETQY
TRBV30,ASSVGRAADTQY
TRBV13,ASRPWTGDYGYT
TRBV27,ASSYGGQETQY
TRBV9,ASSGEGYEQY
TRBV7-9,ASSLAEWDEAF
TRBV5-8,ASSRRDRARESRKTQY
TRBV7-9,ASSLKAVLGNEQF
TRBV5-6,ASSLDRAHEQY
TRBV28,ASRSPGGGGWAEGYT
TRBV5-1,ASSLEVPRGFYEQY
TRBV7-9,ASSPSPNQPQH
TRBV4-1,ASSQITSGSIYEQF
TRBV5-6,ASSFLEETQY
TRBV7-9,ASSLEFDEQF
TRBV4-1,ASSFRQGPISSPLH
TRBV5-1,ASSLAGGRTREETQY
TRBV4-1,ASSPPLPINSYEQY
TRBV7-2,ASSTGLAGVFGELF
TRBV27,ASSFGPGLLTDTQY
TRBV5-1,ASSLVGISGNTIY
TRBV27,ASSPGTGQDSNQPQH
TRBV30,AWKNWDRTLLHYGYT